This TCR beta chain was observed in a study of T-cell reconstitution after alpha-beta-depleted transplantation in children. General observations from the study: After transplant, at about two months, alpha-beta T cells were reportedly derived from several hundred expanded graft clones.

This clonotype was found a few times. Its matching antigen is unknown. Researchers prepared the TCRbeta library using unique molecular identifiers, the study reports. TCRdb reanalysed the PCR reads using MiXCR and keeps one entry per CDR3 protein. Of around 490,000 distinct CDR3 sequences listed, 9.5% to 12% are singletons. The clonotype comes from a female patient aged 2-9 years who had a stem cell transplant for aplastic anemia, so the T cells may come from the graft donor. The sequences come from PBMCs, mostly from graft donor cells, collected 180 days after TCRalphabeta/CD19-depleted stem cell transplant.

The CDR3 spells CASGLPDGSGAVNTEAFF. Here the CDR3 DNA reads TGTGCTAGTGGTTTGCCCGACGGTTCGGGGGCGGTAAACACTGAAGCTTTCTTT. The chain has TRBV12-5 and TRBJ1-1; D perhaps matches TRBD1 (6 bases). CDR1 and CDR2 from the germline V gene are LGHNT and FRNRAP. Trimming stripped 2 bases from V and 2 bases from J, with 21 bases between. This CDR3 contains 18 residues.